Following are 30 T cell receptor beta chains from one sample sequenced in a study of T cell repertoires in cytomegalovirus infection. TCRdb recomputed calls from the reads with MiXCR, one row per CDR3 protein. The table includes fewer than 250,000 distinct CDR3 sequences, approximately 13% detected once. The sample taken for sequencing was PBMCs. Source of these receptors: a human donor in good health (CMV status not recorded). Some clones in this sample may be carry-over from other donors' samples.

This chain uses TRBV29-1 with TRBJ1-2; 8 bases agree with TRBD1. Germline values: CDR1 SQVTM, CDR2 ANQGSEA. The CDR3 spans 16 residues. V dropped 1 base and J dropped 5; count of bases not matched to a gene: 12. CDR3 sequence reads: CSVEVSDRGSEYGYTF. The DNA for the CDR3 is TGCAGCGTTGAAGTTTCTGACAGGGGCTCTGAATATGGCTACACCTTC.

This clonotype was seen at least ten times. DNA for the CDR3: TGTGCCAGCAGCCAACCCGGGACAGCCAGTTATGGCTACACCTTC. Translation: CASSQPGTASYGYTF. The chain carries TRBV7-2 and TRBJ1-2; TRBD1 matches at 7 bases. Per the germline V gene, CDR1 is SGHTA and CDR2 is FQGNSA. Trimming at V came to 5 bases and at J to 5 bases, leaving 11 bases not matched to a gene. This CDR3 is built from 15 residues.

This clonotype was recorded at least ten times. CDR3 coding DNA: TGTGCCAGCAGCATGGGACCCAACGCGGGGGCCAACGTCCTGACTTTC. This codes for CASSMGPNAGANVLTF. V and J are TRBV7-2 and TRBJ2-6, with D perhaps matching TRBD1 or TRBD2 (5 bases each). Germline V gives CDR1 SGHTA, CDR2 FQGNSA. There are 16 residues in the CDR3. The V end was cut by 5 bases, the J end by 4 bases, with 15 bases between.

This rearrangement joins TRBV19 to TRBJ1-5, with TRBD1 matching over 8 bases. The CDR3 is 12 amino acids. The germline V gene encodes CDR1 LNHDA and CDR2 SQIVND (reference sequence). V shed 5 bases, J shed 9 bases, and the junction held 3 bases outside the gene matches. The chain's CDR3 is CASSDRGRPQHF. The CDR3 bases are TGTGCCAGTAGTGACAGGGGAAGGCCCCAGCATTTT.

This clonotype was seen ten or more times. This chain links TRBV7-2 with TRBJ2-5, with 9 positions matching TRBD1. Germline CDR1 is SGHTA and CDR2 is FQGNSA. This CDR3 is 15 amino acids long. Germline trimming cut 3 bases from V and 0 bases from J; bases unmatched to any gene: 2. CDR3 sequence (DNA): TGTGCCAGCAGCTTGGACAGGGGCTACCAAGAGACCCAGTACTTC. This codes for CASSLDRGYQETQYF.

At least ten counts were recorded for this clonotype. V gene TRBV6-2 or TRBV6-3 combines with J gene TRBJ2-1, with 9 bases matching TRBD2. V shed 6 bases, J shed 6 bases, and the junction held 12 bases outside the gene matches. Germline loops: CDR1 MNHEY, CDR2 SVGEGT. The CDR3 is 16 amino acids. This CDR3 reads CASSSPPTSGSNEQFF. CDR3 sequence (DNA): TGTGCCAGCAGCTCTCCCCCGACTAGCGGAAGCAATGAGCAGTTCTTC.

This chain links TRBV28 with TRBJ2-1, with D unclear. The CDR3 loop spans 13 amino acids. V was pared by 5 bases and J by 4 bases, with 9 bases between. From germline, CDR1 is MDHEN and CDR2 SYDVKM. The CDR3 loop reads CASSPSKYNEQFF. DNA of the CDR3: TGTGCCAGCAGTCCGTCCAAATACAATGAGCAGTTCTTC.

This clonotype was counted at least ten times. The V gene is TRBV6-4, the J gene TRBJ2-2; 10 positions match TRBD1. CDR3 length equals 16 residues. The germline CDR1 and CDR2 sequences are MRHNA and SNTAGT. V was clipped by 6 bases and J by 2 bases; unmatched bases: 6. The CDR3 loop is CASSRTGGLNTGELFF. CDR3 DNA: TGTGCCAGCAGCCGGACAGGGGGGTTAAACACCGGGGAGCTGTTTTTT.

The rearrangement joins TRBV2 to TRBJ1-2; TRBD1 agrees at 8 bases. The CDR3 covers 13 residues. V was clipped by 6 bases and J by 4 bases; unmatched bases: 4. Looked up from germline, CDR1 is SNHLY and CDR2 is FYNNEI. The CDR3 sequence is CASRQGASYGYTF. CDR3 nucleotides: TGTGCCAGCAGGCAGGGGGCGAGCTATGGCTACACCTTC.

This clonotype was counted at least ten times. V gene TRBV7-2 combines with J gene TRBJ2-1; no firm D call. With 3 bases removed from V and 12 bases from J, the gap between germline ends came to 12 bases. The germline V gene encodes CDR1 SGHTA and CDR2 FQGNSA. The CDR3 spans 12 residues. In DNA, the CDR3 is TGTGCCAGCAGCTTTACCTCCGAGAGGCAGTTCTTC. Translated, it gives CASSFTSERQFF. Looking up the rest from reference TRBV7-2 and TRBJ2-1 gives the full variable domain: GAGVSQSPSNKVTEKGKDVELRCDPISGHTALYWYRQSLGQGLEFLIYFQGNSAPDKSGLPSDRFSAERTGGSVSTLTIQRTQQEDSAVYLCASSFTSERQFFGPGTRLTVL.

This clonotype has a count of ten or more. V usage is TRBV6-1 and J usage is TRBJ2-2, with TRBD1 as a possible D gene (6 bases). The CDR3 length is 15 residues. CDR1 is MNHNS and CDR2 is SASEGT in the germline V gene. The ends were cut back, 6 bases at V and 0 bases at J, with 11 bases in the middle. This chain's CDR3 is CASRGDRPNTGELFF. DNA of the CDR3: TGTGCCAGCAGGGGAGACAGGCCGAACACCGGGGAGCTGTTTTTT.

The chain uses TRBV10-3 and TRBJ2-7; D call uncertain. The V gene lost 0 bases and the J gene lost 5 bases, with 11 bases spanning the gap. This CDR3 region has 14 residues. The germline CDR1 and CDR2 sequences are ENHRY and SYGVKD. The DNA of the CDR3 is TGTGCCATCAGTGAGTCGAGAAGATCTGACGAGCAGTACTTC. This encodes CAISESRRSDEQYF.

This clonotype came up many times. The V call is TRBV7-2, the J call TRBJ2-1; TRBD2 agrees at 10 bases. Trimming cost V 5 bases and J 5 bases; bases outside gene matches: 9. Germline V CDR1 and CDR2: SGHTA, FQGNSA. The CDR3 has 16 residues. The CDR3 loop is CASSLSGTSANNEQFF. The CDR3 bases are TGTGCCAGCAGCCTCTCCGGGACTAGCGCGAACAATGAGCAGTTCTTC. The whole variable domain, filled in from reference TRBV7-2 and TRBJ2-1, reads GAGVSQSPSNKVTEKGKDVELRCDPISGHTALYWYRQSLGQGLEFLIYFQGNSAPDKSGLPSDRFSAERTGGSVSTLTIQRTQQEDSAVYLCASSLSGTSANNEQFFGPGTRLTVL.

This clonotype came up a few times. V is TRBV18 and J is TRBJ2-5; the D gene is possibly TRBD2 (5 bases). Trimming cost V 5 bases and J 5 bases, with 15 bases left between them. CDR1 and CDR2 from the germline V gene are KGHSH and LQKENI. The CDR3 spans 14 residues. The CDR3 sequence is CASSLSGGGETQYF. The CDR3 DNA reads TGTGCCAGCTCATTGTCGGGCGGCGGGGAGACCCAGTACTTC.

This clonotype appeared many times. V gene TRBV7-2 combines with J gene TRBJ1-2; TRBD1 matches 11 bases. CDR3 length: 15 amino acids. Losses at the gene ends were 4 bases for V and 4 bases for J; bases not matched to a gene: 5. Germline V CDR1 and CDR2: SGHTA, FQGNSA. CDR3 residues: CASSWGGQGVYGYTF. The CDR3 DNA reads TGTGCCAGCAGCTGGGGGGGACAGGGGGTCTATGGCTACACCTTC.

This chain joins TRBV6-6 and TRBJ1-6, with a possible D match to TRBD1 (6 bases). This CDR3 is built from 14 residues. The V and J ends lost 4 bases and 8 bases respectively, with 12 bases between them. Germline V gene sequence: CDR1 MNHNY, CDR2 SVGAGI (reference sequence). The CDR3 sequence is CASSSRGRHSPLHF. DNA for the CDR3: TGTGCCAGCAGTTCCAGGGGACGACATTCACCCCTCCACTTT.

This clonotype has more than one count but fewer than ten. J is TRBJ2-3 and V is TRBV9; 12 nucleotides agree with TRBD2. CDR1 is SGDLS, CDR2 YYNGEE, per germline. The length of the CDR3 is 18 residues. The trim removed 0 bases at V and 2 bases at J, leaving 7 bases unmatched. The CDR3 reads CASSVALPSGGVTDTQYF. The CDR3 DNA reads TGTGCCAGCAGCGTAGCTCTCCCTAGCGGGGGGGTCACAGATACGCAGTATTTT.

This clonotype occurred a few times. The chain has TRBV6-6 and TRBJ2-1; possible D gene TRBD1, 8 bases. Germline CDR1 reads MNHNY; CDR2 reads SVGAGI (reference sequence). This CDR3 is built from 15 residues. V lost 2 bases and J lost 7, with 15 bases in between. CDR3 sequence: CASSYLDREGNEQFF. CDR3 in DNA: TGTGCCAGCAGTTACCTGGACAGGGAGGGGAATGAGCAGTTCTTC.

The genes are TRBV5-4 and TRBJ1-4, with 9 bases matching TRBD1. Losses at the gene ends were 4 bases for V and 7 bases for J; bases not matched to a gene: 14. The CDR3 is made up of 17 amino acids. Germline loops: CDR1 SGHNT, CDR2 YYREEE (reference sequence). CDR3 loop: CASSDSNFGTGSEKLFF. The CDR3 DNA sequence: TGTGCCAGCAGCGACTCTAATTTCGGGACAGGGAGTGAAAAACTGTTTTTT.

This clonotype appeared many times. Here the CDR3 reads CASSLRFARGGVQETQYF. The CDR3, as DNA: TGTGCCAGCAGCTTAAGGTTCGCCCGAGGTGGCGTCCAAGAGACCCAGTACTTC. The chain recombines TRBV7-2 with TRBJ2-5; D gene unclear. V shed 2 bases and J shed 1 base, with 20 bases lying between them. CDR3 length equals 18 residues. Germline assignment: CDR1 SGHTA and CDR2 FQGNSA. Full variable domain (missing parts from reference TRBV7-2 and TRBJ2-5): GAGVSQSPSNKVTEKGKDVELRCDPISGHTALYWYRQSLGQGLEFLIYFQGNSAPDKSGLPSDRFSAERTGGSVSTLTIQRTQQEDSAVYLCASSLRFARGGVQETQYFGPGTRLLVL.

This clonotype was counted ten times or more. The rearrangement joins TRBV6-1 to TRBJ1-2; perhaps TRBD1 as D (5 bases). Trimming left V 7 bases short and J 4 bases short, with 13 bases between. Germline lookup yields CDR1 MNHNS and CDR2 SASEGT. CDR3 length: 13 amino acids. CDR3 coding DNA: TGTGCCAGCACCAGAGACAGCCGCTATGGCTACACCTTC. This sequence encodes CASTRDSRYGYTF.

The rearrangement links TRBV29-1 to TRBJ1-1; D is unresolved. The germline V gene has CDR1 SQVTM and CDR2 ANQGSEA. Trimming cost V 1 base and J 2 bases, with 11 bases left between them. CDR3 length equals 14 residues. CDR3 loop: CSVEVSGDNTEAFF. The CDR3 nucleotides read TGCAGCGTTGAAGTTTCAGGTGATAACACTGAAGCTTTCTTT.

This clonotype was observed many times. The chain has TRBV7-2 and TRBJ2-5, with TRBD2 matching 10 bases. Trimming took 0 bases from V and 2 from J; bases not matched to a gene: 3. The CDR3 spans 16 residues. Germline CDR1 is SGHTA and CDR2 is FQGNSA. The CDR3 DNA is TGTGCCAGCAGCTTAGCCCCGACTAGCGGGCAAGAGACCCAGTACTTC. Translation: CASSLAPTSGQETQYF. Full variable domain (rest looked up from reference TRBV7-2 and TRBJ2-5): GAGVSQSPSNKVTEKGKDVELRCDPISGHTALYWYRQSLGQGLEFLIYFQGNSAPDKSGLPSDRFSAERTGGSVSTLTIQRTQQEDSAVYLCASSLAPTSGQETQYFGPGTRLLVL.

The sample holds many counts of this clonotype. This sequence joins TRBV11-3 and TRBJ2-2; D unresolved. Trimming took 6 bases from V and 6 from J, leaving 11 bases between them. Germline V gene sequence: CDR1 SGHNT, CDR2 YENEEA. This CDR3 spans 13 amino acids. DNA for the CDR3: TGTGCCAGCAGACAAGCCCAGGCCGGGGAGCTGTTTTTT. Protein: CASRQAQAGELFF.

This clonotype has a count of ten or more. Here the CDR3 reads CASGKSGNPYEQYF. The CDR3 bases are TGTGCCAGCGGTAAAAGCGGGAACCCCTACGAGCAGTACTTC. The V call is TRBV27, the J call TRBJ2-7; 7 positions match TRBD2. This CDR3 has 14 amino acids. The J segment lost 2 bases and the V segment lost 8 bases, leaving 9 bases of the junction unmatched. Germline values: CDR1 MNHEY, CDR2 SMNVEV (reference sequence).

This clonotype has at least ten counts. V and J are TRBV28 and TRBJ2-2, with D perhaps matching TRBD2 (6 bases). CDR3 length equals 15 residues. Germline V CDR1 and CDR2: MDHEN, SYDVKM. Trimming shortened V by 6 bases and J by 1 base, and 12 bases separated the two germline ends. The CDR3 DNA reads TGTGCCAGCAGCCTCCGGAGGGGGAACACCGGGGAGCTGTTTTTT. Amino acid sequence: CASSLRRGNTGELFF.

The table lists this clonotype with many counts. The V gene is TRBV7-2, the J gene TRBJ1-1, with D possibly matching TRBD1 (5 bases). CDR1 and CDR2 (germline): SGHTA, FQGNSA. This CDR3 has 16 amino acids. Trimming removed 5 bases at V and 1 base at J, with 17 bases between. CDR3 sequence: CASSTRGFGPNTEAFF. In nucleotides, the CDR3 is TGTGCCAGCAGCACTAGGGGATTTGGTCCGAACACTGAAGCTTTCTTT.

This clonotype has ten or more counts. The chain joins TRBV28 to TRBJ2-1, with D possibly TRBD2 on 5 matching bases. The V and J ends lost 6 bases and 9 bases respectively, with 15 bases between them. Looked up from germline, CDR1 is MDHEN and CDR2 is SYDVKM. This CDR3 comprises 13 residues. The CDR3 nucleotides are TGTGCCAGCAGCCATGGAGCGGTTAGTGAGCAGTTCTTC. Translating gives CASSHGAVSEQFF.

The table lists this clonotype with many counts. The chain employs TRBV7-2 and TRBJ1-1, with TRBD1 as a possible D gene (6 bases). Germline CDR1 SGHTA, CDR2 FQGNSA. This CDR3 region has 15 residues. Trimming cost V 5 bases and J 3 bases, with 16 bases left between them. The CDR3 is CASSLGGGGDTEAFF. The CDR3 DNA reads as TGTGCCAGCAGCCTCGGGGGAGGGGGGGACACTGAAGCTTTCTTT.

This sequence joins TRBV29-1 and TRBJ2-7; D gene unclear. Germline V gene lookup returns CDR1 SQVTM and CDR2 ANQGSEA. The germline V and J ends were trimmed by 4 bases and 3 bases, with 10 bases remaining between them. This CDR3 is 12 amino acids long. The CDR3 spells CSVGSSYYEQYF. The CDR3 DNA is TGCAGCGTTGGAAGCAGCTACTACGAGCAGTACTTC.